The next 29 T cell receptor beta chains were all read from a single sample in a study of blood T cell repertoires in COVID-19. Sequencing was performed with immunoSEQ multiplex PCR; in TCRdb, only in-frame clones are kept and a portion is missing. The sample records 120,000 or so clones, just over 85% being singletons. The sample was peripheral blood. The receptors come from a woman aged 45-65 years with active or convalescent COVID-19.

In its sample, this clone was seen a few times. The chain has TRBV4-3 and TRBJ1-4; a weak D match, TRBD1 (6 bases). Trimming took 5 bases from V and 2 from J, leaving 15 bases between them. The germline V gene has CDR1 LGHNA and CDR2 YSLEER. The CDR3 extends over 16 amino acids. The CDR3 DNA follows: TGCGCCAGCAGCGCTCGTGTGGGGGCCACTAATGAAAAACTGTTTTTT. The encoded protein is CASSARVGATNEKLFF.

The CDR3 is CASGLVLARDTGELFF. CDR3 bases: TGTGCTAGTGGTTTGGTACTGGCCAGGGACACCGGGGAGCTGTTTTTT. This chain joins TRBV12-5 and TRBJ2-2; D may be TRBD1 (5 bases). The CDR3 spans 16 residues. Germline CDR1 is LGHNT and CDR2 is FRNRAP. Trimming removed 0 bases from V and 3 bases from J, with 11 bases in between.

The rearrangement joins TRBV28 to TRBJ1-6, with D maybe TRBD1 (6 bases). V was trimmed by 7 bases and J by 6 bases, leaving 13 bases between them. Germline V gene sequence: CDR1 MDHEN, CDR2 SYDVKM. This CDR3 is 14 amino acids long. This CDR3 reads CASTSTGGNSPLHF. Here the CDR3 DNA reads TGTGCCAGCACCTCGACAGGAGGTAATTCACCCCTCCACTTT.

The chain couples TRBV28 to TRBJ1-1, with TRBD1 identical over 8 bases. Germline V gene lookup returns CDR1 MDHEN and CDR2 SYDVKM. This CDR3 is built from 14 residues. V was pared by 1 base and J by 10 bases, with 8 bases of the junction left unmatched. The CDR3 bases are TGTGCCAGCAGTTTATATGGACAGGGTGAGAGAGCTTTCTTT. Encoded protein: CASSLYGQGERAFF.

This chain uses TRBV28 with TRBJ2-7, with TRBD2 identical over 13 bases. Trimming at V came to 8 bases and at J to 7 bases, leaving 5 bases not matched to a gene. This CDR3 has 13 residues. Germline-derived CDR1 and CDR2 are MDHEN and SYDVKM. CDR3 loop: CASRTSGSGEQYF. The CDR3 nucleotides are TGTGCCAGCCGGACTAGCGGGAGTGGTGAGCAGTACTTC. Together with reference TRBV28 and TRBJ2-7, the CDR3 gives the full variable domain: DVKVTQSSRYLVKRTGEKVFLECVQDMDHENMFWYRQDPGLGLRLIYFSYDVKMKEKGDIPEGYSVSREKKERFSLILESASTNQTSMYLCASRTSGSGEQYFGPGTRLTVT.

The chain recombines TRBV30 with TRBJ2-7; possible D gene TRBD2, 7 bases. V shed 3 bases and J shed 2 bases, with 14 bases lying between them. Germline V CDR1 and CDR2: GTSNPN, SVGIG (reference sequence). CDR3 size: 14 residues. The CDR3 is CAWSRGGGTYEQYF. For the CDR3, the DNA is TGTGCCTGGAGCAGGGGAGGGGGTACCTACGAGCAGTACTTC.

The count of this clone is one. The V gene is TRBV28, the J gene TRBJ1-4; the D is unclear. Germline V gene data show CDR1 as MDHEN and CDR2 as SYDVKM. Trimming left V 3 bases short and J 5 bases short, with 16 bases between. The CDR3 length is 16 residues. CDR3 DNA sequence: TGTGCCAGCAGTTTTTCCCGACGGAGGAGCAATGAAAAACTGTTTTTT. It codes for CASSFSRRRSNEKLFF.

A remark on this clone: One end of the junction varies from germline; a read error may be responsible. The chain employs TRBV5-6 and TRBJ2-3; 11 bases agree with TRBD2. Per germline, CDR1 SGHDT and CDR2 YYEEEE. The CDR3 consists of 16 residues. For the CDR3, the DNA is TGTGCCAGCAGCTTGGTTACTAGCGGGAGCATAGATACGCAGTATTTT. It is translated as CASSLVTSGSIDTQYF.

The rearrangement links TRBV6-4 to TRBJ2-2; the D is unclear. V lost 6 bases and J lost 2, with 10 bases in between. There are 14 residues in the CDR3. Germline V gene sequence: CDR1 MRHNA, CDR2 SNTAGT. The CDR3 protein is CASSIYRNTGELFF. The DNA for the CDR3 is TGTGCCAGCAGCATATACAGAAACACCGGGGAGCTGTTTTTT.

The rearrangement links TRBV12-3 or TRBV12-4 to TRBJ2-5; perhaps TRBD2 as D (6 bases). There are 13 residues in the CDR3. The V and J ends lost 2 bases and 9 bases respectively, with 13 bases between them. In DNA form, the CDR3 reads TGTGCCAGCAGTTTATTCCAGGAGGGGCCCCAGTACTTC. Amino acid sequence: CASSLFQEGPQYF.

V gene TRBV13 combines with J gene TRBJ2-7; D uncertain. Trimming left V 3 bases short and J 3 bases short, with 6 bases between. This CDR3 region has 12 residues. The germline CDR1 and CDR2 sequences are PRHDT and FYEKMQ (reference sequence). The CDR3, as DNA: TGTGCCAGCAGCTTTGGCAGCTACGAGCAGTACTTC. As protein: CASSFGSYEQYF.

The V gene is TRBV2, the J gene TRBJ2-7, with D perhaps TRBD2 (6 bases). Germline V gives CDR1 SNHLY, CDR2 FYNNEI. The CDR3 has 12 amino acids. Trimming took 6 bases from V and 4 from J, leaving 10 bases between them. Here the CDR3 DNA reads TGTGCCAGCAGAATTAGCGGATACGAGCAGTACTTC. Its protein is CASRISGYEQYF.

CDR3 residues: CANPRVFVRVNSPLHF. CDR3 DNA: TGTGCCAACCCCCGGGTCTTCGTCCGGGTGAATTCACCCCTCCACTTT. V usage is TRBV27 and J usage is TRBJ1-6, with D unresolved. V was cut by 10 bases and J by 7 bases, with 23 bases left in between. The CDR3 has 16 amino acids. The germline V gene has CDR1 MNHEY and CDR2 SMNVEV (reference sequence).

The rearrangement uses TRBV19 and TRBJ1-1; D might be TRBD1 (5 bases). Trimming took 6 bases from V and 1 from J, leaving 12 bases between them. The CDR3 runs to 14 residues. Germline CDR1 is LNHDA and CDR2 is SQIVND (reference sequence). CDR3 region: CASSRGTQNTEAFF. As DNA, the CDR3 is TGTGCCAGTAGCCGGGGGACCCAGAACACTGAAGCTTTCTTT.

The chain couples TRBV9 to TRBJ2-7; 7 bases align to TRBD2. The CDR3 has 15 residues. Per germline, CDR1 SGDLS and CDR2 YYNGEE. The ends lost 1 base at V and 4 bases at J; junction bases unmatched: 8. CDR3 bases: TGTGCCAGCAGCGTACAGTCTAGCGGACTATACGAGCAGTACTTC. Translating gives CASSVQSSGLYEQYF.

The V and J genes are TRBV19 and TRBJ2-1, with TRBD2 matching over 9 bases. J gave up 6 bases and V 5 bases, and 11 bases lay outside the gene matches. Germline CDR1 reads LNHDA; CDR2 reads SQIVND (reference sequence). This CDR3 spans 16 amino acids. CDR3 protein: CASSGVAGVGFNEQFF. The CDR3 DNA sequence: TGTGCCAGTAGTGGGGTAGCGGGAGTAGGATTCAATGAGCAGTTCTTC.

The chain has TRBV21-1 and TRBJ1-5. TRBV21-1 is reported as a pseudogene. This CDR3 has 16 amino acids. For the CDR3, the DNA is TGTGCCAGCAGCTCACCGGGGGGAGCTAGCAATCAGCCCCAGCATTTT. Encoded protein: CASSSPGGASNQPQHF.

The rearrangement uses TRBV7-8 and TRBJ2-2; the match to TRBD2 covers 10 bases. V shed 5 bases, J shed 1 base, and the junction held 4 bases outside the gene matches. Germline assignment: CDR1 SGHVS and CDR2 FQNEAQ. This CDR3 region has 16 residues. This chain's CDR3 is CASSPWTSGNTGELFF. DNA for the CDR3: TGTGCCAGCAGCCCATGGACTAGCGGGAACACCGGGGAGCTGTTTTTT.

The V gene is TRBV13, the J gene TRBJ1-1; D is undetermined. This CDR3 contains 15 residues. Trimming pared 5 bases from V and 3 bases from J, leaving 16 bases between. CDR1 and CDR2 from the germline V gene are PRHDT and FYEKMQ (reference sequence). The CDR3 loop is CASSRMEGSYTEAFF. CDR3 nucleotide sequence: TGTGCCAGCAGCCGGATGGAGGGCAGCTACACTGAAGCTTTCTTT.

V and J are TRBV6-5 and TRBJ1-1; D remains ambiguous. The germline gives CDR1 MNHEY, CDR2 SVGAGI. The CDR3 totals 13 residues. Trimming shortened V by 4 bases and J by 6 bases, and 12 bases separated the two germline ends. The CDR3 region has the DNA TGTGCCAGCAGTTCGCGGGTGGTGGCTGAAGCTTTCTTT. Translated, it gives CASSSRVVAEAFF.

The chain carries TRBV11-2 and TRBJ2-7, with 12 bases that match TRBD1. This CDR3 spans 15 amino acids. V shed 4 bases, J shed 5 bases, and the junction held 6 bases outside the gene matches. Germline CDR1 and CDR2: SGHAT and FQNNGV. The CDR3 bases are TGTGCCAGCAGCTCACTCCGGGACAGGGGGCACGAGCAGTACTTC. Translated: CASSSLRDRGHEQYF.

The CDR3 DNA reads as TGTGCCAGCTCACGGGACAGCCTCCAAGAGACCCAGTACTTC. Encoded protein: CASSRDSLQETQYF. V gene TRBV18 combines with J gene TRBJ2-5, with 7 bases that match TRBD1. J was trimmed by 1 base and V by 4 bases; bases with no gene match: 3. CDR1 KGHSH and CDR2 LQKENI come from the germline V gene. CDR3 length: 14 amino acids.

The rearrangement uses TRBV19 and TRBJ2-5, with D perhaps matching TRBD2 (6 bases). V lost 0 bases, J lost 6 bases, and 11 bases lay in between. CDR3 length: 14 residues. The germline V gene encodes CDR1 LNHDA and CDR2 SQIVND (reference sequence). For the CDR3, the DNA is TGTGCCAGTAGTATAGATTCAGGGAGGCAGACCCAGTACTTC. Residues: CASSIDSGRQTQYF.

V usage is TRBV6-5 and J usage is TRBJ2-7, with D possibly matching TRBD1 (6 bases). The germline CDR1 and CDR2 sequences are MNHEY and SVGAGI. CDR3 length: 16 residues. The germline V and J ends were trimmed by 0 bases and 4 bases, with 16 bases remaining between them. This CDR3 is CASSYSGQGRGYEQYF. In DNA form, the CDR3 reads TGTGCCAGCAGTTACTCGGGGCAGGGGAGAGGTTACGAGCAGTACTTC.

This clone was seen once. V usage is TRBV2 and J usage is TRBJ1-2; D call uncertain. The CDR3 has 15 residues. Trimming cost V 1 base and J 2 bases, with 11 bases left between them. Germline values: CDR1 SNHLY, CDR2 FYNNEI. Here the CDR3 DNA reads TGTGCCAGCAGTGAAGAGCCGAGGAGAAACTATGGCTACACCTTC. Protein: CASSEEPRRNYGYTF.

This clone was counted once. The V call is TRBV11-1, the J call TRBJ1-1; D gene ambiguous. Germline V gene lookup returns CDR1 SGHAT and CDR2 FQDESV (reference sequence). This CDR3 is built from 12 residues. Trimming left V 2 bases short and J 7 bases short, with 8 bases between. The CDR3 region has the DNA TGTGCCAGCAGCTTAACCAGAAATGAAGCTTTCTTT. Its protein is CASSLTRNEAFF.

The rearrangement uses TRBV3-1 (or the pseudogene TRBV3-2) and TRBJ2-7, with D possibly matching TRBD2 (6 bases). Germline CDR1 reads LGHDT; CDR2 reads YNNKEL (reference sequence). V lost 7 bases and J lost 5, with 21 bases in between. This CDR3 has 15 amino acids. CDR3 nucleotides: TGTGCCAGCACCTTTTCCACTAGCCGCCCGAACGAGCAGTACTTC. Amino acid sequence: CASTFSTSRPNEQYF.

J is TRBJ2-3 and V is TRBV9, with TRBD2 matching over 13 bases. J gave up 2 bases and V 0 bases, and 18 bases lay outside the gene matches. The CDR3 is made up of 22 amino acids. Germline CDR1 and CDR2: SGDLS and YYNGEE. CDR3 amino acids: CASSVGTSGSWAWVSDTDTQYF. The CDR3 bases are TGTGCCAGCAGCGTAGGGACTAGCGGGAGTTGGGCTTGGGTTTCCGACACAGATACGCAGTATTTT.

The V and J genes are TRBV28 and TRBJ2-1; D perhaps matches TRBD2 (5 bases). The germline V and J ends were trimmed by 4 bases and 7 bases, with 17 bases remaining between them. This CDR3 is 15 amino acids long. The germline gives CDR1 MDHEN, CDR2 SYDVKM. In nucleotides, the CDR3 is TGTGCCAGCAGTTCGGCCCAGCGGCCGAGAAATGAGCAGTTCTTC. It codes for CASSSAQRPRNEQFF.